The rows below give T cell receptor beta chains drawn from one sample of a study of T cell responses to AZD1222 COVID-19 vaccine. Only in-frame clones appear in the TCRdb table, and some are missing; sequencing was by immunoSEQ multiplex PCR. The sample has 120,000 to 150,000 clones; approximately 90% are singletons. The sequences come from peripheral blood, collected 28 days after the second AZD1222 dose. The source is an adult who received the AZD1222 COVID-19 vaccine. CDR3s include the opening cysteine and the closing phenylalanine or tryptophan. The D gene is left open where the match is weak. The listing skips clone size in some rows; elsewhere it reads once, few, many or a size class.

>TRBV6-5|TRBJ2-6|TRBD2|.|15
TGTGCCAGTAGCGGGGAGCAGGCTGGGGCCAACGTCCTGACTTTC
CASSGEQAGANVLTF
>TRBV28|TRBJ2-1|.|.|13
TGTGCCAGCAGTCCCTTGACTAGACATGAGCAGTTCTTC
CASSPLTRHEQFF
>TRBV7-2|TRBJ1-6|TRBD1|.|16
TGTGCCAGCAGCTTAGCCCCTGGGACAGGGAATTCACCCCTCCACTTT
CASSLAPGTGNSPLHF
>TRBV25-1|TRBJ2-1|TRBD2|few|16
TGTGCCAGCAGTGGCGGACTAGCGGGAGTTTACAATGAGCAGTTCTTC
CASSGGLAGVYNEQFF
>TRBV4-3|TRBJ2-7|TRBD1|.|18
TGCGCCAGCAGCCAAGAGACACCAAGCCAGGGGGCGGCCTACGAGCAGTACTTC
CASSQETPSQGAAYEQYF
>TRBV6-6|TRBJ2-2|TRBD2|.|15
TGTGCCAGCAGAGTAGCGGGAGCTCTCACCGGGGAGCTGTTTTTT
CASRVAGALTGELFF
>TRBV7-8|TRBJ2-7|.|.|16
TGTGCCAGCAGCTATATAGGGTCTGGGGTGCGCTACGAGCAGTACTTC
CASSYIGSGVRYEQYF
>TRBV5-5|TRBJ2-3|.|.|12
TGTGCCAGCAGCTTTCCGACAGATACGCAGTATTTT
CASSFPTDTQYF
>TRBV10-3|TRBJ1-2|TRBD1|.|14
TGTGCCATCAGTGAACCACAGGGGGTAAAAGGCTACACCTTC
CAISEPQGVKGYTF
>TRBV4-3|TRBJ2-1|.|.|15
TGCGCCAGCACCATCGGGAACGAACTTGACAATGAGCAGTTCTTC
CASTIGNELDNEQFF
>TRBV4-3|TRBJ2-5|.|.|15
TGCGCCAGCAGCCAACAAACAGGGAAAGAAGAGACCCAGTACTTC
CASSQQTGKEETQYF
>TRBV7-2|TRBJ1-1|.|.|12
TGTGCCAGCAGCCTAGGGAAGACTGAAGCTTTCTTT
CASSLGKTEAFF
>TRBV11-2|TRBJ2-2|TRBD1|.|15
TGTGCCAGCAGATTGAAGACAGGGCGCACCGGGGAGCTGTTTTTT
CASRLKTGRTGELFF
>TRBV7-8|TRBJ2-1|.|.|14
TGTGCCAGCAGCTTATTTGTAGGAGACAATGAGCAGTTCTTC
CASSLFVGDNEQFF
>TRBV20-1|TRBJ1-5|.|once|15
TGCAGTGCTAGTCGATCACCGAGTAGCAATCAGCCCCAGCATTTT
CSASRSPSSNQPQHF
>TRBV21-1|TRBJ2-3|.|.|14
TGTGCCAGCATGTACAGGGGGCGAGCAGATACGCAGTATTTT
CASMYRGRADTQYF
>TRBV3-1/TRBV3-2|TRBJ1-2|.|.|12
TGTGCCAGCAGCCCACAGGTCGGTGGCTACACCTTC
CASSPQVGGYTF